A single sample is the source of the 10 T cell receptor beta chains below, sequenced in a study of blood T cell repertoires in COVID-19. TCRdb keeps only in-frame clones here, not all; method: immunoSEQ multiplex PCR. The sample holds a few hundred thousand clones; 86% are singletons and the top ten take 3.6%. The sample consisted of peripheral blood. The receptors stem from a man younger than 30 with active or convalescent COVID-19.

This clone was detected only once. The CDR3 nucleotides read TGTGCCAGCAGCTTCCAGGGTGATGGCTACACCTTC. Protein sequence: CASSFQGDGYTF. V is TRBV5-4 and J is TRBJ1-2, with a tentative D call TRBD1 (5 bases). The V and J ends lost 2 bases and 6 bases respectively, with 8 bases between them. Germline V CDR1 and CDR2: SGHNT, YYREEE (reference sequence). This CDR3 region has 12 residues.

The chain links TRBV30 to TRBJ1-4; 11 bases are a match to TRBD1. CDR1 and CDR2 from the germline V gene are GTSNPN and SVGIG (reference sequence). V shed 4 bases and J 5 bases; nucleotides not matched to a gene: 6. The CDR3 sequence is 15 residues long. As DNA, the CDR3 is TGTGCCTGGAATCCAGGACAGGGGGCGAATGAAAAACTGTTTTTT. This encodes CAWNPGQGANEKLFF.

This clone was picked up one time. The rearrangement links TRBV2 to TRBJ1-5; no definite D call. The CDR3 spans 15 residues. Per the germline V gene, CDR1 is SNHLY and CDR2 is FYNNEI. V lost 6 bases to trimming and J lost 0 bases, with 12 bases between them. CDR3: CASREYIHSNQPQHF. In DNA, the CDR3 is TGTGCCAGCAGAGAATACATCCATAGCAATCAGCCCCAGCATTTT.

This chain uses TRBV7-3 with TRBJ2-1, with D tentatively TRBD1 (5 bases). The CDR3 consists of 12 residues. Germline-derived CDR1 and CDR2 are SGHTA and FQGTGA. V was trimmed by 4 bases and J by 9 bases, leaving 10 bases between them. As DNA, the CDR3 is TGTGCCAGCAGCTCTCAGGGTACTGAGCAGTTCTTC. This gives the protein CASSSQGTEQFF.

The chain couples TRBV4-2 to TRBJ2-7; tentative D call: TRBD2 (5 bases). The ends were cut back, 4 bases at V and 0 bases at J, with 16 bases in the middle. The CDR3 covers 16 residues. Germline V gene data show CDR1 as LGHNA and CDR2 as YNFKEQ. CDR3 region: CASSPFSAESSYEQYF. CDR3 nucleotide sequence: TGTGCCAGCAGCCCCTTTTCAGCGGAGAGCTCCTACGAGCAGTACTTC.

The CDR3 reads CASSYEGYTTQYF. DNA of the CDR3: TGTGCCAGCAGTTATGAGGGATACACTACGCAGTATTTT. The chain employs TRBV6-5 and TRBJ2-3; possibly TRBD2 for D (5 bases). Germline V gene lookup returns CDR1 MNHEY and CDR2 SVGAGI. The CDR3 runs 13 residues. V lost 3 bases and J lost 8, with 12 bases in between.

The rearrangement links TRBV19 to TRBJ2-1; 8 positions agree with TRBD1. The V and J ends lost 1 base and 10 bases, in that order; junction bases with no gene match: 6. CDR1 LNHDA and CDR2 SQIVND come from the germline V gene (reference sequence). This CDR3 has 14 residues. DNA for the CDR3: TGTGCCAGTAGTATAGGCCAGGGGGCGGGCGAGCAGTTCTTC. This sequence encodes CASSIGQGAGEQFF.

V usage is TRBV13 and J usage is TRBJ2-7; possibly TRBD1 for D (6 bases). Per germline, CDR1 PRHDT and CDR2 FYEKMQ (reference sequence). V was trimmed by 5 bases and J by 3 bases, leaving 11 bases between them. CDR3 length: 13 amino acids. CDR3 protein: CASSPGQFYEQYF. CDR3 nucleotide sequence: TGTGCCAGCAGCCCAGGACAGTTCTACGAGCAGTACTTC.

The rearrangement joins TRBV7-9 to TRBJ2-7, with TRBD1 as a possible D gene (6 bases). The germline V gene has CDR1 SEHNR and CDR2 FQNEAQ (reference sequence). Trimming cost V 4 bases and J 7 bases, with 8 bases left between them. There are 11 residues in the CDR3. The CDR3 loop is CASSSTGEQYF. The CDR3 DNA reads as TGTGCCAGCAGCTCAACAGGGGAGCAGTACTTC.

The chain links TRBV6-5 to TRBJ1-1; TRBD1 might be the D (6 bases). CDR3 length: 12 amino acids. CDR1 MNHEY and CDR2 SVGAGI come from the germline V gene. Trimming pared 5 bases from V and 8 bases from J, leaving 12 bases between. CDR3 in DNA: TGTGCCAGCAGTACCTCCGGACAGGAAGCTTTCTTT. The encoded protein is CASSTSGQEAFF.